One and the same sample provided the 24 T cell receptor beta chains below, sequenced in a study of blood T cell repertoires in COVID-19. The assay was immunoSEQ multiplex PCR, and TCRdb's table has in-frame clones only and misses some. The data hold more than 200,000 clones, with approximately 80% observed a single time. Specimen: PBMCs or T cells enriched from blood (not recorded which). The source is a man aged 55-75 years who had recovered from COVID-19.

The CDR3 nucleotides read TGTGCCACCAGCAGAGCACCCCAGGGAGGGGTAGGCAATCAGCCCCAGCATTTT. Translating it yields CATSRAPQGGVGNQPQHF. The chain joins TRBV15 to TRBJ1-5; a weak D match, TRBD1 (5 bases). The V and J ends lost 1 base and 2 bases respectively, with 18 bases between them. The CDR3 spans 18 residues. CDR1 is LNHNV, CDR2 YYDKDF, per germline (reference sequence).

The chain carries TRBV2 and TRBJ1-2; 7 bases are a match to TRBD1. Germline V CDR1 and CDR2: SNHLY, FYNNEI. This CDR3 has 13 amino acids. V was pared by 7 bases and J by 6 bases, with 8 bases of the junction left unmatched. The CDR3 here is CASNRQGEDGYTF. In nucleotides, the CDR3 is TGTGCCAGCAACCGACAGGGCGAGGATGGCTACACCTTC.

This chain connects TRBV7-8 to TRBJ2-2; TRBD2 aligns across 8 bases. V was clipped by 5 bases and J by 2 bases; unmatched bases: 4. CDR3 length: 15 residues. Germline V CDR1 and CDR2: SGHVS, FQNEAQ. The CDR3 bases are TGTGCCAGCAGCCGCGGGGGGCCCAACACCGGGGAGCTGTTTTTT. Translation gives CASSRGGPNTGELFF.

This CDR3 is CASSVLQGGQDGYTF. In DNA, the CDR3 is TGCGCCAGCAGCGTACTACAGGGGGGACAAGATGGCTACACCTTC. The V and J genes are TRBV5-1 and TRBJ1-2, with TRBD1 matching over 8 bases. CDR1 is SGHRS and CDR2 is YFSETQ in the germline V gene. Germline trimming cut 4 bases from V and 6 bases from J; bases unmatched to any gene: 11. The CDR3 covers 15 residues.

V is TRBV19 and J is TRBJ1-1; D is perhaps TRBD1 (6 bases). The V gene's germline CDR1 is LNHDA and CDR2 SQIVND (reference sequence). The CDR3 covers 15 residues. Deletions cut 1 base from V and 4 bases from J, with 13 bases between. CDR3 DNA sequence: TGTGCCAGTAGTATAGGGGACATCAGGAGCACTGAAGCTTTCTTT. Its protein product is CASSIGDIRSTEAFF.

V gene TRBV5-1 combines with J gene TRBJ1-1; 12 bases match TRBD1. The CDR3 has 15 amino acids. With V trimmed by 4 bases and J by 6 bases, 7 bases remained unmatched. Germline V lookup: CDR1 SGHRS, CDR2 YFSETQ. The CDR3 loop is CASSTGDRGQAEAFF. The CDR3 region has the DNA TGCGCCAGCAGCACCGGGGACAGGGGGCAAGCTGAAGCTTTCTTT.

This clone was seen a handful of times. The chain couples TRBV28 to TRBJ2-2; 7 bases map to TRBD1. Germline V gene data show CDR1 as MDHEN and CDR2 as SYDVKM. V gave up 8 bases and J gave up 5 bases; unmatched junction bases: 11. This CDR3 is built from 15 residues. CDR3 in amino acids: CASQTGASETGELFF. DNA of the CDR3: TGTGCCAGCCAAACAGGGGCCTCTGAAACCGGGGAGCTGTTTTTT.

This sequence joins TRBV2 and TRBJ1-1; D not certain. CDR3 length equals 13 residues. Germline values: CDR1 SNHLY, CDR2 FYNNEI. V lost 0 bases, J lost 6 bases, and 8 bases lay in between. CDR3 nucleotides: TGTGCCAGCAGTGAAGCGGCGGGGTCTGAAGCTTTCTTT. It encodes CASSEAAGSEAFF.

The rearrangement joins TRBV5-1 to TRBJ2-2; 7 positions match TRBD1. Looked up from germline, CDR1 is SGHRS and CDR2 is YFSETQ. There are 15 residues in the CDR3. V lost 4 bases, J lost 2 bases, and 5 bases stayed unmatched. The CDR3 region has the DNA TGCGCCAGCAGCCCCTCAGGGGGAAACACCGGGGAGCTGTTTTTT. Translating gives CASSPSGGNTGELFF.

The rearrangement uses TRBV12-3 or TRBV12-4 and TRBJ2-5, with 8 bases identical to TRBD1. The CDR3 is made up of 13 amino acids. J was trimmed by 5 bases and V by 3 bases; bases with no gene match: 2. This CDR3 reads CASSFQGAETQYF. The CDR3 DNA reads TGTGCCAGCAGTTTCCAGGGGGCTGAGACCCAGTACTTC.

The genes are TRBV19 and TRBJ1-3; D gene uncertain. This CDR3 contains 14 residues. V was pared by 7 bases and J by 1 base, with 11 bases between. The germline gives CDR1 LNHDA, CDR2 SQIVND (reference sequence). DNA of the CDR3: TGTGCCAGTACGGAGGGAGCTTCTGGAAACACCATATATTTT. As protein: CASTEGASGNTIYF.

This chain connects TRBV2 to TRBJ1-4, with D unresolved. The ends were cut back, 4 bases at V and 7 bases at J, with 10 bases in the middle. This CDR3 is 13 amino acids long. Germline V gene lookup returns CDR1 SNHLY and CDR2 FYNNEI. The CDR3 is CASSGMSGEKLFF. CDR3 sequence (DNA): TGTGCCAGCAGTGGAATGTCAGGTGAAAAACTGTTTTTT. The variable domain in full, completed from reference TRBV2 and TRBJ1-4, reads EPEVTQTPSHQVTQMGQEVILRCVPISNHLYFYWYRQILGQKVEFLVSFYNNEISEKSEIFDDQFSVERPDGSNFTLKIRSTKLEDSAMYFCASSGMSGEKLFFGSGTQLSVL.

The chain couples TRBV19 to TRBJ2-6; no clear D gene. The CDR3 extends over 15 amino acids. CDR1 and CDR2 from the germline V gene are LNHDA and SQIVND (reference sequence). Trimming removed 7 bases from V and 0 bases from J, with 10 bases in between. The CDR3 DNA follows: TGTGCCAGTACCCCAACGGGCTCTGGGGCCAACGTCCTGACTTTC. It encodes CASTPTGSGANVLTF.

The chain recombines TRBV6-2 or TRBV6-3 with TRBJ1-1; 8 bases fit TRBD1. Trimming at V came to 5 bases and at J to 5 bases, leaving 16 bases not matched to a gene. The CDR3 is 17 amino acids. Germline V CDR1 and CDR2: MNHEY, SVGEGT. The CDR3 bases are TGTGCCAGCAGTCCCGCGCTCCAGGGGGCGGGGGGGACTGAAGCTTTCTTT. Encoded protein: CASSPALQGAGGTEAFF.

The chain uses TRBV29-1 and TRBJ1-4; D unresolved. This CDR3 is 10 amino acids long. V lost 5 bases and J lost 10, with 8 bases in between. Germline CDR1 reads SQVTM; CDR2 reads ANQGSEA. The CDR3 sequence: CSVLRGKLFF. DNA of the CDR3: TGCAGCGTTCTGCGGGGAAAACTGTTTTTT. Together with reference TRBV29-1 and TRBJ1-4, the CDR3 gives the full variable domain: SAVISQKPSRDICQRGTSLTIQCQVDSQVTMMFWYRQQPGQSLTLIATANQGSEATYESGFVIDKFPISRPNLTFSTLTVSNMSPEDSSIYLCSVLRGKLFFGSGTQLSVL.

V and J are TRBV7-2 and TRBJ2-3; maybe TRBD1 (6 bases). The V end was cut by 4 bases, the J end by 6 bases, with 14 bases between. The CDR3 sequence is 14 residues long. CDR1 is SGHTA and CDR2 is FQGNSA in the germline V gene. The CDR3 loop reads CASSSNTGSDTQYF. The CDR3 DNA follows: TGTGCCAGCAGCTCGAATACAGGGTCGGATACGCAGTATTTT. The complete variable domain, with remaining parts taken from reference TRBV7-2 and TRBJ2-3, reads GAGVSQSPSNKVTEKGKDVELRCDPISGHTALYWYRQSLGQGLEFLIYFQGNSAPDKSGLPSDRFSAERTGGSVSTLTIQRTQQEDSAVYLCASSSNTGSDTQYFGPGTRLTVL.

This chain uses TRBV12-3 or TRBV12-4 with TRBJ2-2; D possibly corresponds to TRBD2 (6 bases). Trimming removed 8 bases at V and 8 bases at J, with 12 bases between. The CDR3 contains 12 residues. As DNA, the CDR3 is TGTGCCAGCGTAGCGGACGGTGGGGAGCTGTTTTTT. This sequence encodes CASVADGGELFF.

This clone was picked up one time. The genes are TRBV5-6 and TRBJ1-2; D is unclear. V was pared by 1 base and J by 2 bases, with 15 bases between. The CDR3 is 16 residues long. From germline, CDR1 is SGHDT and CDR2 YYEEEE. CDR3 nucleotides: TGTGCCAGCAGCTTGTCGGTGGGTACAGCAAACTATGGCTACACCTTC. Residues: CASSLSVGTANYGYTF.

This clone is a singleton in its sample. The chain links TRBV5-1 to TRBJ1-1; D is perhaps TRBD1 (6 bases). This CDR3 has 17 residues. Germline V CDR1 and CDR2: SGHRS, YFSETQ. Deletions cut 0 bases from V and 5 bases from J, with 20 bases between. In DNA form, the CDR3 reads TGCGCCAGCAGCTTGGCCAGGGGCGCAGGAGGAAGAACTGAAGCTTTCTTT. Protein product: CASSLARGAGGRTEAFF.

V is TRBV5-1 and J is TRBJ2-1, with a tentative D call TRBD2 (7 bases). Germline lookup yields CDR1 SGHRS and CDR2 YFSETQ. V dropped 4 bases and J dropped 3 bases, with 14 bases sitting between them. The CDR3 covers 15 residues. CDR3 amino acids: CASSAGGRGYNEQFF. CDR3 DNA sequence: TGCGCCAGCAGCGCCGGGGGGCGCGGCTACAATGAGCAGTTCTTC. The full variable domain, with the rest looked up from reference TRBV5-1 and TRBJ2-1, is KAGVTQTPRYLIKTRGQQVTLSCSPISGHRSVSWYQQTPGQGLQFLFEYFSETQRNKGNFPGRFSGRQFSNSRSEMNVSTLELGDSALYLCASSAGGRGYNEQFFGPGTRLTVL.

The V call is TRBV11-2, the J call TRBJ1-3; D is possibly TRBD1 (6 bases). The ends were cut back, 0 bases at V and 0 bases at J, with 12 bases in the middle. Germline CDR1 SGHAT, CDR2 FQNNGV. The CDR3 contains 17 residues. CDR3 nucleotides: TGTGCCAGCAGCTTAGACGCCAGGGGAAGCTCTGGAAACACCATATATTTT. Residues: CASSLDARGSSGNTIYF.

This clone came up once. V is TRBV10-3 and J is TRBJ2-1, with a tentative D call TRBD2 (7 bases). Germline V gives CDR1 ENHRY, CDR2 SYGVKD. Trimming took 10 bases from V and 9 from J, leaving 13 bases between them. This CDR3 is built from 11 residues. CDR3 in amino acids: CATWGGGEQFF. CDR3 coding DNA: TGTGCCACTTGGGGGGGCGGTGAGCAGTTCTTC.

The V gene is TRBV7-2, the J gene TRBJ1-3, with D perhaps TRBD1 (5 bases). The CDR3 sequence is 15 residues long. Trimming pared 5 bases from V and 1 base from J, leaving 12 bases between. The V gene's germline CDR1 is SGHTA and CDR2 FQGNSA. The CDR3 region is CASSTTGGSGNTIYF. In nucleotides, the CDR3 is TGTGCCAGCAGCACAACCGGGGGTTCTGGAAACACCATATATTTT.

V usage is TRBV6-5 and J usage is TRBJ2-7; possibly TRBD2 for D (6 bases). The CDR3 covers 13 residues. Looked up from germline, CDR1 is MNHEY and CDR2 is SVGAGI. V was clipped by 6 bases and J by 1 base, with 10 bases between them. CDR3 residues: CASRTGGSYEQYF. The CDR3, as DNA: TGTGCCAGCAGGACCGGGGGATCCTACGAGCAGTACTTC.